The 11 T cell receptor beta chains listed next were all sequenced from one sample in a study of tumor-infiltrating lymphocytes in primary liver carcinoma. For blood RNA, unsorted whole blood served as the source, and germline DNA was extracted too. Total RNA amounting to 500 ng was the source from which TCR beta cDNA was made with a constant-region primer. Employing slightly modified ARM-PCR, three nested multiplex PCR rounds were run, and these gave rise to the TCR beta libraries. The first two PCR rounds used TRBV1-TRBV30 primers with a Cbeta primer, roughly 10 cycles each. TCRdb used MiXCR to reprocess the multiplex PCR reads, holding one entry per CDR3 protein. The sample yields some 320,000 distinct CDR3 sequences, 65% seen once. The specimen sequenced was peripheral blood. Receptors were obtained from a man aged 35 to 55 with primary liver carcinoma and hepatitis B virus infection.

To note about this clonotype: Relative to the germline gene, one junction end is altered; a read error may explain this. The chain links TRBV28 to TRBJ2-7; D remains ambiguous. Germline V lookup: CDR1 MDHEN, CDR2 SYDVKM. This CDR3 comprises 12 residues. Written as DNA, the CDR3 is TGTGCCAGCAGTTCCCCCAGACCCGAAGTCCACTTC. It is translated as CASSSPRPEVHF.

This clonotype came up a few times. The chain employs TRBV10-1 and TRBJ1-5; no clear D. V was shortened by 0 bases and J by 9 bases, with 6 bases between the two germline ends. Germline V gene data show CDR1 as WNHNN and CDR2 as SYGVQD (reference sequence). The CDR3 loop spans 12 amino acids. CDR3 sequence: CASSESSGPQHF. The CDR3 DNA is TGCGCCAGCAGTGAGTCGAGTGGGCCCCAGCATTTT.

This clonotype was detected many times. The J gene is TRBJ1-1, the V gene TRBV29-1; D is unclear. Germline V lookup: CDR1 SQVTM, CDR2 ANQGSEA. The CDR3 spans 12 residues. Trimming removed 5 bases at V and 2 bases at J, with 9 bases between. CDR3 DNA sequence: TGCAGCGTTCAAAAAGGAAACACTGAAGCTTTCTTT. Translating gives CSVQKGNTEAFF. The complete variable domain, with remaining parts taken from reference TRBV29-1 and TRBJ1-1, reads SAVISQKPSRDICQRGTSLTIQCQVDSQVTMMFWYRQQPGQSLTLIATANQGSEATYESGFVIDKFPISRPNLTFSTLTVSNMSPEDSSIYLCSVQKGNTEAFFGQGTRLTVV.

Worth noting for this clonotype: A much larger clone differs by one base, so this may be a read error. V usage is TRBV4-1 and J usage is TRBJ2-5; D is undetermined. The CDR3 loop spans 13 amino acids. Germline assignment: CDR1 MGHRA and CDR2 YSYEKL. The CDR3 region has the DNA TGCGCCATCAGCCAAGACGACACAGAGACCCAGTACTTC. Its protein product is CAISQDDTETQYF.

At least ten counts were recorded for this clonotype. This chain joins TRBV12-3 or TRBV12-4 and TRBJ1-2; D unresolved. This CDR3 contains 14 residues. Trimming cost V 7 bases and J 3 bases, with 15 bases left between them. The CDR3 protein is CASTSGRPYYGYTF. Written as DNA, the CDR3 is TGTGCCAGCACTTCGGGCCGACCCTACTATGGCTACACCTTC.

A word on this clonotype: Relative to the germline gene, one junction end is altered; a read error may explain this. The V call is TRBV5-1, the J call TRBJ1-5, with unresolved D. Germline-derived CDR1 and CDR2 are SGHRS and YFSETQ. The CDR3 has 13 amino acids. The CDR3 nucleotides read TGTGCCAGCAGCTCGGAGCCGGCGGAACCCCAGCATTTT. It specifies CASSSEPAEPQHF.

V is TRBV6-5 and J is TRBJ2-5; no reliable D call. The CDR3 has 16 amino acids. Between the trimmed V and J ends, which lost 0 bases and 1 base, there was a span of 12 bases. The V gene's germline CDR1 is MNHEY and CDR2 SVGAGI. CDR3 DNA: TGTGCCAGCAGTTACTCGGGCGCGTCCTTCCAAGAGACCCAGTACTTC. As protein: CASSYSGASFQETQYF.

The rearrangement uses TRBV20-1 and TRBJ2-2, with D perhaps TRBD2 (6 bases). V lost 5 bases and J lost 3, with 13 bases in between. The CDR3 extends over 14 amino acids. Germline CDR1 reads DFQATT; CDR2 reads SNEGSKA (reference sequence). This CDR3 reads CSARRADYTGELFF. As DNA, the CDR3 is TGCAGTGCTCGGAGGGCCGACTACACCGGGGAGCTGTTTTTT.

The genes are TRBV11-2 and TRBJ2-5; a weak D match, TRBD2 (5 bases). Germline V lookup: CDR1 SGHAT, CDR2 FQNNGV. This CDR3 region has 13 residues. In nucleotides, the CDR3 is TGTGAGAGCGGCGCTGGCGCCCGGGAGACCCAGTACTTC. As protein: CESGAGARETQYF. The full variable domain, its missing parts supplied by reference TRBV11-2 and TRBJ2-5, is EAGVAQSPRYKIIEKRQSVAFWCNPISGHATLYWYQQILGQGPKLLIQFQNNGVVDDSQLPKDRFSAERLKGVDSTLKIQPAKLEDSAVYLCESGAGARETQYFGPGTRLLVL.

CDR3 loop: CASRLGTSGSYEQFF. CDR3 DNA: TGCGCCAGCCGCCTCGGGACTAGCGGATCGTATGAGCAGTTCTTC. This sequence joins TRBV4-3 and TRBJ2-1, with TRBD2 identical over 11 bases. Germline V gene sequence: CDR1 LGHNA, CDR2 YSLEER. V was pared by 8 bases and J by 8 bases, with 11 bases of the junction left unmatched. This CDR3 has 15 residues.

The rearrangement joins TRBV12-5 to TRBJ2-2; 7 nucleotides agree with TRBD2. Per the germline V gene, CDR1 is LGHNT and CDR2 is FRNRAP. This CDR3 contains 15 residues. Germline trimming cut 2 bases from V and 5 bases from J; bases unmatched to any gene: 5. CDR3: CASGLLTSYTGELFF. DNA for the CDR3: TGTGCTAGTGGTTTGCTGACTAGCTATACCGGGGAGCTGTTTTTT.